Sequencing of this TCR beta chain was carried out in a study of blood T cell repertoires in COVID-19. Whole-study context: Italy, Spain and the United States were the sources of the convalescent and acute COVID-19 samples. PBMCs, B-cell-depleted T cells, or T cells provided the cDNA or gDNA that made up the material.

Source study methods: Reference gene primer amplification gave estimated nucleated cell counts. Sequencing used immunoSEQ multiplex PCR; TCRdb keeps in-frame clones, though not all of them. V, J and clone size reflect that table, while D and trimming were determined from the DNA. The sample lists 25,000 to 35,000 clones, about 87% occurring once. The CDR3 consists of 17 residues. The receptor comes from a human donor in a cohort sampled during active COVID-19. The donor label of this sample is uncertain. The sample consisted of peripheral blood. J is TRBJ1-2 and V is TRBV1; the DNA was not compared with TRBD1, the D call given in the table. TRBV1 is assigned pseudogene status. CDR3 in amino acids: CTSSFGQGPKINYGYTF. As DNA, the CDR3 is TGCACCAGCAGCTTTGGACAGGGGCCAAAAATTAACTATGGCTACACCTTC.